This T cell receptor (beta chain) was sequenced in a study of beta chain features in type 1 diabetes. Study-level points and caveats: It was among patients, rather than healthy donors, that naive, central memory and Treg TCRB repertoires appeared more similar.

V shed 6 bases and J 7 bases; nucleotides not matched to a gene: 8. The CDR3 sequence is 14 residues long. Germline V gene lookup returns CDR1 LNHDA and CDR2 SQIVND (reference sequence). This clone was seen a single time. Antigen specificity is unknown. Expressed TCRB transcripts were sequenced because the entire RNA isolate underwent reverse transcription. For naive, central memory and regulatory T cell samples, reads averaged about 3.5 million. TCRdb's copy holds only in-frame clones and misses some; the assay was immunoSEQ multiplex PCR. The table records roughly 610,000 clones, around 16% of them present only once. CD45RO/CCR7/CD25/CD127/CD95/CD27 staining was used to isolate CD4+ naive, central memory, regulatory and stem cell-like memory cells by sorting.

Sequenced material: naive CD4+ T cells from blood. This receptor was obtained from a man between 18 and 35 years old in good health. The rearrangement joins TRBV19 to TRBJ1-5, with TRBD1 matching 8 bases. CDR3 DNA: TGTGCCAGTAGGCGTGACAGGGGAGGGCAGCCCCAGCATTTT. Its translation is CASRRDRGGQPQHF. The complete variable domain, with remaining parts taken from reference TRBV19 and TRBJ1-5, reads DGGITQSPKYLFRKEGQNVTLSCEQNLNHDAMYWYRQDPGQGLRLIYYSQIVNDFQKGDIAEGYSVSREKKESFPLTVTSAQKNPTAFYLCASRRDRGGQPQHFGDGTRLSIL.